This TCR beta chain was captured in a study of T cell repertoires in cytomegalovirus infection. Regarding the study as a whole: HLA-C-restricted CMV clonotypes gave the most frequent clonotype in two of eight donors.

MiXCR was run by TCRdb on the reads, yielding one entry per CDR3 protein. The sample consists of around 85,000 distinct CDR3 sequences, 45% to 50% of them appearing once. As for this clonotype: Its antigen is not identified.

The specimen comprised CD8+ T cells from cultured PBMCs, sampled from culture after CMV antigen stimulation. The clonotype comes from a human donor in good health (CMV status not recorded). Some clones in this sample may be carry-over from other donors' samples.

Here the CDR3 reads CASSEGTWAGYGYTF. CDR3 bases: TGTGCCAGCAGCGAGGGGACATGGGCGGGGTATGGCTACACCTTC. The chain joins TRBV9 to TRBJ1-2, with a weak D call TRBD1 (6 bases). Germline CDR1 reads SGDLS; CDR2 reads YYNGEE. V was pared by 3 bases and J by 5 bases, with 17 bases between. The length of the CDR3 is 15 residues. The whole variable domain, remainder taken from reference TRBV9 and TRBJ1-2, is DSGVTQTPKHLITATGQRVTLRCSPRSGDLSVYWYQQSLDQGLQFLIQYYNGEERAKGNILERFSAQQFPDLHSELNLSSLELGDSALYFCASSEGTWAGYGYTFGSGTRLTVV.